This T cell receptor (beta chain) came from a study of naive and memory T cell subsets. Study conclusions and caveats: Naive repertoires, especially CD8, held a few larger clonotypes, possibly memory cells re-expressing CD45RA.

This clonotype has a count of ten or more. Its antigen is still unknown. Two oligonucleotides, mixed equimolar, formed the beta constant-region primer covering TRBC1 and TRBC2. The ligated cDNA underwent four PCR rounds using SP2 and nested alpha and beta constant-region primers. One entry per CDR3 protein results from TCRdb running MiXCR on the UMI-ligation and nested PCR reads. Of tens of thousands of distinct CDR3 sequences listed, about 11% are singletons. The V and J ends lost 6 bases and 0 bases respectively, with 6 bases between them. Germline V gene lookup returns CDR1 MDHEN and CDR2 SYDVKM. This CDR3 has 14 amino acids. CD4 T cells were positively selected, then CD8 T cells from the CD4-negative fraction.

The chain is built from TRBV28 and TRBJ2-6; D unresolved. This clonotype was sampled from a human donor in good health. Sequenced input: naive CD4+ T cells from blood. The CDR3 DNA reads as TGTGCCAGCAGCCCACGCTCTGGGGCCAACGTCCTGACTTTC. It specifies CASSPRSGANVLTF.